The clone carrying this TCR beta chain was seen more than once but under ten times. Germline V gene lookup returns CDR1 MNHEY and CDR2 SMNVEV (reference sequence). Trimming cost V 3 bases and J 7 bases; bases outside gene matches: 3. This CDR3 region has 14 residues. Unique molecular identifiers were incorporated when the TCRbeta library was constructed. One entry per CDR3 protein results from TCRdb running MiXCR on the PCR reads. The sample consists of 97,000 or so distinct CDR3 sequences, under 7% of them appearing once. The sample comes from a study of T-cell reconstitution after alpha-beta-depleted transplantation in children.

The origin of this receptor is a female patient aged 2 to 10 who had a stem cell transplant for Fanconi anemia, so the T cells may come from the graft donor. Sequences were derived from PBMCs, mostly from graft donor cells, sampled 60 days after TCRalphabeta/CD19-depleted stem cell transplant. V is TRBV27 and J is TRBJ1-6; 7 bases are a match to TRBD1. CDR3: CASSFRDRNSPLHF. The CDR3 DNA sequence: TGTGCCAGCAGTTTCAGGGACAGAAATTCACCCCTCCACTTT.